A selection of T cell receptor beta chains follows, all from one sample in a study of T-cell memory formation after mild COVID-19. MiXCR, applied by TCRdb to the 5' RACE reads, yields one record per CDR3 protein. There are fewer than 700,000 distinct CDR3 sequences in the sample; roughly 18% occur only once, and around 12% lies in the top ten. Specimen: PBMCs or a T cell subset sorted from them (not recorded which). Receptor source: an adult woman who had mild COVID-19 (a few samples of this study predate the infection). Cell type and time point are not known. Both conserved end residues are part of each CDR3. Each record gives: D gene, clone size, V gene, J gene, CDR3 DNA, CDR3 protein. D genes are given only for firm matches. Not every row has a clone size; where given, it reads once, few, many or a size class.

D: -
size: few
V: TRBV7-8
J: TRBJ1-2
DNA: TGTGCCAGCAGCTTAGCTCGCTCACGAGGCTACACCTTC
CDR3: CASSLARSRGYTF

D: TRBD1
size: few
V: TRBV29-1
J: TRBJ2-5
DNA: TGCAGCGTAGAGGCGGCCCAGGGGGTGAGGGAGACCCAGTACTTC
CDR3: CSVEAAQGVRETQYF

D: TRBD2
size: -
V: TRBV20-1
J: TRBJ2-5
DNA: TGCAGTGCTTCTCCTAGCGGGGGCCAAGAGACCCAGTACTTC
CDR3: CSASPSGGQETQYF

D: -
size: -
V: TRBV7-2
J: TRBJ1-5
DNA: TGTGCCAGCAGCTTAGAAGGGCCCAGGGCATCACCCCAGCATTTT
CDR3: CASSLEGPRASPQHF

D: TRBD2
size: -
V: TRBV18
J: TRBJ2-5
DNA: TGTGCCAGCTCACCACGTCAGCGGGAGATTAGAGAGACCCAGTACTTC
CDR3: CASSPRQREIRETQYF

D: -
size: -
V: TRBV6-5
J: TRBJ1-2
DNA: TGTGCCAGCAGTTACACCGGCCCAAGGGGGAATGGCTACACCTTC
CDR3: CASSYTGPRGNGYTF

D: -
size: few
V: TRBV14
J: TRBJ2-7
DNA: TGTGCCAGCTCGAAGACAGGTCTCTCCTACGAGCAGTACTTC
CDR3: CASSKTGLSYEQYF

D: TRBD2
size: many
V: TRBV3-1
J: TRBJ2-7
DNA: TGTGCCAGCAGCTTCGTGCGGGGGGGCGTGTACGAGCAGTACTTC
CDR3: CASSFVRGGVYEQYF

D: -
size: few
V: TRBV7-8
J: TRBJ1-5
DNA: TGTGCCAGCAGCTTATTGGCGGGGGCAAATCAGCCCCAGCATTTT
CDR3: CASSLLAGANQPQHF

D: -
size: few
V: TRBV25-1
J: TRBJ2-7
DNA: TGTGCCAGCAGTGAACCAGGCTCCTACGAGCAGTACTTC
CDR3: CASSEPGSYEQYF

D: -
size: few
V: TRBV18
J: TRBJ2-1
DNA: TGTGCCAGCTCACCACCGGGAGACAATGAGCAGTTCTTC
CDR3: CASSPPGDNEQFF

D: -
size: -
V: TRBV12-5
J: TRBJ2-7
DNA: TGTGCTAGTGGCCACCACCCGCAGGGCTACGAGCAGTACTTC
CDR3: CASGHHPQGYEQYF

D: -
size: few
V: TRBV12-3/TRBV12-4
J: TRBJ1-2
DNA: TGTGCCAGCAGTTTATGGAGTCAGGACTATGGCTACACCTTC
CDR3: CASSLWSQDYGYTF

D: -
size: -
V: TRBV20-1
J: TRBJ2-5
DNA: TGCAGTGTCCCGAAGGGCGGGGCCCTAGAAGAGACCCAGTACTTC
CDR3: CSVPKGGALEETQYF

D: -
size: -
V: TRBV6-5
J: TRBJ1-2
DNA: TGTGCCAGCAGTTACTCCGTCACGGATGGCTACACCTTC
CDR3: CASSYSVTDGYTF

D: TRBD1
size: -
V: TRBV18
J: TRBJ1-1
DNA: TGTGCCAGCTCACCGCGGACAGGGGATAACACTGAAGCTTTCTTT
CDR3: CASSPRTGDNTEAFF

D: TRBD1
size: -
V: TRBV5-1
J: TRBJ2-1
DNA: TGCGCCAGCAGCTTGGGTCAGGGGGCAAGTGAGCAGTTCTTC
CDR3: CASSLGQGASEQFF

D: TRBD1
size: -
V: TRBV20-1
J: TRBJ1-2
DNA: TGCAGTGCAAACCGGGGACAGGGGGCGAGCTATGGCTACACCTTC
CDR3: CSANRGQGASYGYTF

D: TRBD1
size: once
V: TRBV7-6
J: TRBJ1-2
DNA: TGTGCCAGCAGCTTAGAGAGCAGGGGGCTGGGTGGCTACACCTTC
CDR3: CASSLESRGLGGYTF

D: -
size: many
V: TRBV15
J: TRBJ2-3
DNA: TGTGCCACCAGCAGAGATAGGGGAAGCACAGATACGCAGTATTTT
CDR3: CATSRDRGSTDTQYF

D: -
size: -
V: TRBV24-1
J: TRBJ1-1
DNA: TGTGCCACCAGGGATCTCGGGAACACTGAAGCTTTCTTT
CDR3: CATRDLGNTEAFF

D: -
size: -
V: TRBV5-4
J: TRBJ2-3
DNA: TGTGCCAGCAGCTTGGGGGTCGGAAGCACAGATACGCAGTATTTT
CDR3: CASSLGVGSTDTQYF

D: -
size: -
V: TRBV29-1
J: TRBJ2-7
DNA: TGCAGCGTCCTTAGGACAGAAGCCTACGAGCAGTACTTC
CDR3: CSVLRTEAYEQYF

D: -
size: few
V: TRBV7-2
J: TRBJ2-3
DNA: TGTGCCAGCAGCTTAGAGCCAGGTTACACAGATACGCAGTATTTT
CDR3: CASSLEPGYTDTQYF

D: TRBD2
size: -
V: TRBV4-3
J: TRBJ2-3
DNA: TGCGCCAGCAGCCAACTGCGCATGGGACTAGCGGGCGAGGGGGTCACAGATACGCAGTATTTT
CDR3: CASSQLRMGLAGEGVTDTQYF

D: -
size: -
V: TRBV5-5
J: TRBJ1-1
DNA: TGTGCCAGCAGCCTCTCGACAGGTATGAACACTGAAGCTTTCTTT
CDR3: CASSLSTGMNTEAFF

D: TRBD2
size: -
V: TRBV5-1
J: TRBJ2-1
DNA: TGCGCCAGCAGCTTCTCCCTAGCGGGAGAAATATCCTACAATGAGCAGTTCTTC
CDR3: CASSFSLAGEISYNEQFF

D: TRBD2
size: -
V: TRBV3-1
J: TRBJ2-5
DNA: TGTGCCAGCAGCCCCTTGACTAGCACGGAGACCCAGTACTTC
CDR3: CASSPLTSTETQYF

D: TRBD2
size: few
V: TRBV4-1
J: TRBJ2-3
DNA: TGCGCCAGCAGCCAAGGAAGCGGGACCGGCCACATCAATACGCAGTATTTT
CDR3: CASSQGSGTGHINTQYF

D: -
size: few
V: TRBV5-5
J: TRBJ2-2
DNA: TGTGCCAGCAGTCGCGACGGGAACACCGGGGAGCTGTTTTTT
CDR3: CASSRDGNTGELFF

D: -
size: -
V: TRBV20-1
J: TRBJ2-7
DNA: TGCAGTGCTTTCCGCCGGGCCACCTACGAGCAGTACTTC
CDR3: CSAFRRATYEQYF

D: TRBD1
size: -
V: TRBV15
J: TRBJ2-7
DNA: TGTGCCACCAGCAGGACAGGGGGTATGACCTACGAGCAGTACTTC
CDR3: CATSRTGGMTYEQYF

D: TRBD1
size: few
V: TRBV18
J: TRBJ1-5
DNA: TGTGCCAGCTCACCAGACAGGGGGGTTAGCAATCAGCCCCAGCATTTT
CDR3: CASSPDRGVSNQPQHF

D: TRBD2
size: once
V: TRBV11-2
J: TRBJ2-6
DNA: TGTGCCAGCAGCTCCTGGCGGGAGGGGGCCAACGTCCTGACTTTC
CDR3: CASSSWREGANVLTF

D: TRBD2
size: -
V: TRBV11-2
J: TRBJ2-7
DNA: TGTGCCAGCAGCTTATTCGGCAGGGAGGGGAGGAGAAACTACGAGCAGTACTTC
CDR3: CASSLFGREGRRNYEQYF

D: TRBD2
size: -
V: TRBV3-1
J: TRBJ2-5
DNA: TGTGCCAGTCGGACTAGCGGGGAAGAGACCCAGTACTTC
CDR3: CASRTSGEETQYF

D: -
size: -
V: TRBV27
J: TRBJ2-5
DNA: TGTGCCAGCAGTTTATCTCACAGGGCGCAAGAGACCCAGTACTTC
CDR3: CASSLSHRAQETQYF

D: TRBD2
size: -
V: TRBV10-3
J: TRBJ2-7
DNA: TGTGCCATCAGTGAAAGGGAGGGTTACGAGCAGTACTTC
CDR3: CAISEREGYEQYF

D: -
size: -
V: TRBV7-8
J: TRBJ2-1
DNA: TGTGCCAGCAGCTGGTCGCGGGCCCCGGCCCAGCAGTTCTTC
CDR3: CASSWSRAPAQQFF

D: TRBD2
size: few
V: TRBV10-3
J: TRBJ2-3
DNA: TGTGCCATCAGTGAGCGAACTAGCGGGATAACAGATACGCAGTATTTT
CDR3: CAISERTSGITDTQYF

D: TRBD1
size: -
V: TRBV7-9
J: TRBJ2-7
DNA: TGTGCCAGCAGCTTTCCGGGACAGGGCGAGTACGAGCAGTACTTC
CDR3: CASSFPGQGEYEQYF

D: TRBD1
size: -
V: TRBV7-8
J: TRBJ1-3
DNA: TGTGCCAGCAGCTTAGCCCGGCAGGGGGGCGGAAACACCATATATTTT
CDR3: CASSLARQGGGNTIYF

D: -
size: -
V: TRBV20-1
J: TRBJ1-1
DNA: TGCAGTGCTCCTAGGAGGGGGAACACTGAAGCTTTCTTT
CDR3: CSAPRRGNTEAFF

D: -
size: -
V: TRBV4-1
J: TRBJ1-1
DNA: TGCGCCAGCAGCCAAGATGTCGCAGGGGAGACTGAAGCTTTCTTT
CDR3: CASSQDVAGETEAFF

D: TRBD2
size: few
V: TRBV30
J: TRBJ2-1
DNA: TGTGCCTGTCAGAAGGGACTAGCAAAGGGCAATGAGCAGTTCTTC
CDR3: CACQKGLAKGNEQFF

D: -
size: few
V: TRBV6-1
J: TRBJ2-7
DNA: TGTGCCAGCATTTATAAAGGGCAGGCCTCCTACGAGCAGTACTTC
CDR3: CASIYKGQASYEQYF

D: TRBD1
size: -
V: TRBV30
J: TRBJ1-1
DNA: TGTGCCTGGAGTACCGGACAGGGGCTGAACACTGAAGCTTTCTTT
CDR3: CAWSTGQGLNTEAFF

D: -
size: -
V: TRBV7-3
J: TRBJ2-3
DNA: TGTGCCAGCAGCCCCACAGGGAACACAGATACGCAGTATTTT
CDR3: CASSPTGNTDTQYF

D: -
size: medium-sized
V: TRBV5-1
J: TRBJ2-2
DNA: TGTGCCAGCAGTTTGGGACAGAACACCGGGGAGCTGTTTTTT
CDR3: CASSLGQNTGELFF

D: TRBD1
size: few
V: TRBV5-1
J: TRBJ2-3
DNA: TGCGCCAGCAGGCGGACAGGCTCTCCGCAGTATTTT
CDR3: CASRRTGSPQYF

D: -
size: many
V: TRBV7-2
J: TRBJ2-1
DNA: TGTGCCAGCAGCCTGACAGGCCCAGACAATGAGCAGTTCTTC
CDR3: CASSLTGPDNEQFF

D: -
size: -
V: TRBV3-1
J: TRBJ2-1
DNA: TGTGCCAGCAGCCAAGACAGGTATTATGAGCAGTTCTTC
CDR3: CASSQDRYYEQFF

D: -
size: many
V: TRBV10-3
J: TRBJ2-3
DNA: TGTGCCATCGCGGCTGCGCGGACCCGCGTGTTCACAGATACGCAGTATTTT
CDR3: CAIAAARTRVFTDTQYF